This T cell receptor (beta chain) was profiled in a study of Graves' ophthalmopathy and Graves' hyperthyroidism. Study results and caveats: Blood also harbored most expanded thyroid clonotypes above 0.001 frequency. A 13-signature model separated ophthalmopathy from stable hyperthyroidism, reaching 87.88% sensitivity and 75% to 83% specificity cross-validated. The model's ophthalmopathy progression predictions had more than 55% sensitivity and over 72% specificity.

This clonotype was found a few times. Its cognate antigen is unknown. The authors amplified TCR beta CDR3 regions from RNA transcripts. Investigators did first-round RT-PCR with HTBI primers, then second-round multiplex PCR. MiXCR was run by TCRdb on the multiplex PCR reads, yielding one entry per CDR3 protein. Altogether about 550,000 distinct CDR3 sequences are present, about 35% being singletons, with the ten largest covering about 4.2%. The sample comprised peripheral blood or thyroid tissue (not recorded which). This sequence was found in an adult man with Graves' hyperthyroidism.

In nucleotides, the CDR3 is TGTGCCAGCAGCGACCCTAGCGGAGTAAACTACGAGCAGTACTTC. Residues: CASSDPSGVNYEQYF. V usage is TRBV6-5 and J usage is TRBJ2-7; 7 nucleotides agree with TRBD2. Germline V gives CDR1 MNHEY, CDR2 SVGAGI. This CDR3 comprises 15 residues. V trimming: 6 bases; J trimming: 3 bases; junction bases outside the gene matches: 11.